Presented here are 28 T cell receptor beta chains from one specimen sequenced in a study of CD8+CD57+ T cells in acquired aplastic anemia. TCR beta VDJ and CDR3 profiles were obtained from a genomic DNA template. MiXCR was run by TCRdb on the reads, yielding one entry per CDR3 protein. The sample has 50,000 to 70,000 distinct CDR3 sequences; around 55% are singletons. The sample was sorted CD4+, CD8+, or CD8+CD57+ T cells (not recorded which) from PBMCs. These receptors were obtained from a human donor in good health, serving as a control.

The CDR3 nucleotides are TGTGCCAGCAATACAGGGTCCACCTACAATGAGCAGTTCTTC. Protein: CASNTGSTYNEQFF. The chain couples TRBV7-3 to TRBJ2-1, with D perhaps matching TRBD1 (6 bases). V was cut by 7 bases and J by 2 bases, with 12 bases left in between. This CDR3 has 14 residues. Germline V gene sequence: CDR1 SGHTA, CDR2 FQGTGA.

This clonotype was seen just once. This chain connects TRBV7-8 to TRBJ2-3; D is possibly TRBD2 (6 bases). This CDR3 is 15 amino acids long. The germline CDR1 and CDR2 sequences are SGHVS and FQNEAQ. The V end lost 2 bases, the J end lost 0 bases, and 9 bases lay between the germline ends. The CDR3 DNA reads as TGTGCCAGCAGCTTAAGCGGGTCGAGCACAGATACGCAGTATTTT. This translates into CASSLSGSSTDTQYF.

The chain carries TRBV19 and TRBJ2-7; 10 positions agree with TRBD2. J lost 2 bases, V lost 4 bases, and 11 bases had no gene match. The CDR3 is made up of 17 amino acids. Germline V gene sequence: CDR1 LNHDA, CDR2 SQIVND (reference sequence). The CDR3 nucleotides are TGTGCCAGTAGTACCTTAGCGGGGGGCCAACCTACCTACGAGCAGTACTTC. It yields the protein CASSTLAGGQPTYEQYF.

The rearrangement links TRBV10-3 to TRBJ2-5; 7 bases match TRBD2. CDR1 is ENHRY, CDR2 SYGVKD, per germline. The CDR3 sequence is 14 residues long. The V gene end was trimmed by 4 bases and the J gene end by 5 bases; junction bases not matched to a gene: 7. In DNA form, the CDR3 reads TGTGCCATCAGTGGGGGAGCGGGGTCGGAGACCCAGTACTTC. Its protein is CAISGGAGSETQYF.

CDR3 nucleotides: TGTGCCAGCAGTGCCCCGAATCAGCCCCAGCATTTT. This encodes CASSAPNQPQHF. V and J are TRBV25-1 and TRBJ1-5; D ambiguous. V lost 4 bases to trimming and J lost 4 bases, with 5 bases between them. This CDR3 comprises 12 residues. Germline-derived CDR1 and CDR2 are MGHDK and SYGVNS.

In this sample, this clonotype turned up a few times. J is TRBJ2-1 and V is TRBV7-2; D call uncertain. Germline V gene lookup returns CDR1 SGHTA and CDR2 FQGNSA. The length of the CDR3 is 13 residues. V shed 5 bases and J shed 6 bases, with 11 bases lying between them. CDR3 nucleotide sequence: TGTGCCAGCAGCCGACCGGGCCCCAATGAGCAGTTCTTC. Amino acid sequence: CASSRPGPNEQFF.

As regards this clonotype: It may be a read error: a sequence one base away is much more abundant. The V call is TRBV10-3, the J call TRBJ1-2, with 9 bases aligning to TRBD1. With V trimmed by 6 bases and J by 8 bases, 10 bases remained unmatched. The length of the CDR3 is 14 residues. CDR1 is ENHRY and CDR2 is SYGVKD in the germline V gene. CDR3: CAISSDRGLWGYTF. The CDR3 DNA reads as TGTGCCATCAGCTCGGACAGGGGTCTTTGGGGCTACACCTTC.

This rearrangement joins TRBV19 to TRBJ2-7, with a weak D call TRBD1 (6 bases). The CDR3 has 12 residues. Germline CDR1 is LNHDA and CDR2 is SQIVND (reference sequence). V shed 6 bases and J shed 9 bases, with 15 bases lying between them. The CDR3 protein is CASSGMQGWQYF. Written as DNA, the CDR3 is TGTGCCAGTAGCGGAATGCAGGGGTGGCAGTACTTC.

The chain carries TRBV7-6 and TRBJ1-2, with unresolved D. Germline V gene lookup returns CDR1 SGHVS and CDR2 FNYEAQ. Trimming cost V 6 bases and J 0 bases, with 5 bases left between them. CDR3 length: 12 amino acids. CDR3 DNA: TGTGCCAGCAGTGGTGCTAACTATGGCTACACCTTC. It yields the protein CASSGANYGYTF.

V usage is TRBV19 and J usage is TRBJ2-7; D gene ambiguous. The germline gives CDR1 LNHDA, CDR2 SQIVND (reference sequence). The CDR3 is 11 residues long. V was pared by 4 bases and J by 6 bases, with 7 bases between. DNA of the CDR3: TGTGCCAGTAGTACAGCGACCGAGCAGTACTTC. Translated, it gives CASSTATEQYF. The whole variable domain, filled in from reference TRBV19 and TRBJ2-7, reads DGGITQSPKYLFRKEGQNVTLSCEQNLNHDAMYWYRQDPGQGLRLIYYSQIVNDFQKGDIAEGYSVSREKKESFPLTVTSAQKNPTAFYLCASSTATEQYFGPGTRLTVT.

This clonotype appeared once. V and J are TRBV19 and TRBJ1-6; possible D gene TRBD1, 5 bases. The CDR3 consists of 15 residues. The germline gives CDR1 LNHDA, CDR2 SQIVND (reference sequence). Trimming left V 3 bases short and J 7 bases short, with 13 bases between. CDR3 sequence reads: CASSIGGVENSPLHF. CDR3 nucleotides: TGTGCCAGTAGTATTGGGGGGGTGGAGAATTCACCCCTCCACTTT.

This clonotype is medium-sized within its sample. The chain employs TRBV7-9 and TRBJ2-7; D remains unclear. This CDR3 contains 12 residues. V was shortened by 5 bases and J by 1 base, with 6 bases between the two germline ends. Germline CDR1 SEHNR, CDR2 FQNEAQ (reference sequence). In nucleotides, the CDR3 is TGTGCCAGCAGCCCCACATCCTACGAGCAGTACTTC. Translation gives CASSPTSYEQYF. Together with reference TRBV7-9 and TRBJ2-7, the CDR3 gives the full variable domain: DTGVSQNPRHKITKRGQNVTFRCDPISEHNRLYWYRQTLGQGPEFLTYFQNEAQLEKSRLLSDRFSAERPKGSFSTLEIQRTEQGDSAMYLCASSPTSYEQYFGPGTRLTVT.

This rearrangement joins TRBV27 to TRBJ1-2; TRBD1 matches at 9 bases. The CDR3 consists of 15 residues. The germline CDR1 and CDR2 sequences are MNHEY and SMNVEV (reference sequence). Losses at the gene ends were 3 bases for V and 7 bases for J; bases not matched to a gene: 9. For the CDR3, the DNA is TGTGCCAGCAGTTTTCGGGACAGGGAATCAGGTGGCTACACCTTC. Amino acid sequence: CASSFRDRESGGYTF.

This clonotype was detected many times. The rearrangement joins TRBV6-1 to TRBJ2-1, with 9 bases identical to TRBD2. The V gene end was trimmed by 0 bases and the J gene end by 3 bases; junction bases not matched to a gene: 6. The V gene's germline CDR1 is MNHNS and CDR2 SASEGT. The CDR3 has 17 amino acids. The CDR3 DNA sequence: TGTGCCAGCAGTGAAGCTTCTAGCGGGATTTACTACAATGAGCAGTTCTTC. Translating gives CASSEASSGIYYNEQFF.

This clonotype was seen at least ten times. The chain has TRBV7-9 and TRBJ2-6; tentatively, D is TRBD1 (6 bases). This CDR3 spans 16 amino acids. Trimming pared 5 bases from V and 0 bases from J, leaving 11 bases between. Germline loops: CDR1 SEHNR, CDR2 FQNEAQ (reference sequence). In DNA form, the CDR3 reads TGTGCCAGCAGCCCAGGGGTTGGCTCTGGGGCCAACGTCCTGACTTTC. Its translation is CASSPGVGSGANVLTF.

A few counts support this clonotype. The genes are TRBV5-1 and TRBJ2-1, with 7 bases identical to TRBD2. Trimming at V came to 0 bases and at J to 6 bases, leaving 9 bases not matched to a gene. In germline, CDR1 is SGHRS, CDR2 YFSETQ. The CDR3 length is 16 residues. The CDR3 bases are TGCGCCAGCAGCTTGGACCCGGGGGGAACCGGCAATGAGCAGTTCTTC. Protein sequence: CASSLDPGGTGNEQFF.

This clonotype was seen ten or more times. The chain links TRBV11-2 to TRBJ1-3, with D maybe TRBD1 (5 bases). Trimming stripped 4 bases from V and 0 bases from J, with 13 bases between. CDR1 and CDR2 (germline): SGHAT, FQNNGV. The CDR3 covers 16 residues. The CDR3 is CASSWGGGISGNTIYF. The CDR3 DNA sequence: TGTGCCAGCAGCTGGGGGGGGGGGATCTCTGGAAACACCATATATTTT. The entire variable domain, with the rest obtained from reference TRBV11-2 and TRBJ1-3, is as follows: EAGVAQSPRYKIIEKRQSVAFWCNPISGHATLYWYQQILGQGPKLLIQFQNNGVVDDSQLPKDRFSAERLKGVDSTLKIQPAKLEDSAVYLCASSWGGGISGNTIYFGEGSWLTVV.

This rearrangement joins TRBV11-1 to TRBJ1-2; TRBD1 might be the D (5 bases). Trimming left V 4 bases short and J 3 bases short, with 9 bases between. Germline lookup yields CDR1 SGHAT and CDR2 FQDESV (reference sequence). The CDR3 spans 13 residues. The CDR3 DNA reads TGTGCCAGCAGCTCGGACAAAGACTATGGCTACACCTTC. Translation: CASSSDKDYGYTF. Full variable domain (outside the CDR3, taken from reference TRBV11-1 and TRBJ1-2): EAEVAQSPRYKITEKSQAVAFWCDPISGHATLYWYRQILGQGPELLVQFQDESVVDDSQLPKDRFSAERLKGVDSTLKIQPAELGDSAMYLCASSSDKDYGYTFGSGTRLTVV.

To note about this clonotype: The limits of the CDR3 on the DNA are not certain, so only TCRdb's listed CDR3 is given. CDR3 loop: CASSAFGSGGNQPQHF. The chain has TRBV11-2 and TRBJ1-5; TRBD1 was called by the table and not checked on the DNA. Both ends counted, the CDR3 spans 16 residues. CDR1 and CDR2 from the germline V gene are SGHAT and FQNNGV.

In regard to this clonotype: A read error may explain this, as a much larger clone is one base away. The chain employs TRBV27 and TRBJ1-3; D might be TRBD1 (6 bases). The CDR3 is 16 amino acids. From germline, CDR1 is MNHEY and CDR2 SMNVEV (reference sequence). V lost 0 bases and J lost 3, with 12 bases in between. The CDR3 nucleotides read TGTGCCAGCAGTTTATCGGGCGGGGGCCGTGGAAACACCATATATTTT. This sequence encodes CASSLSGGGRGNTIYF.

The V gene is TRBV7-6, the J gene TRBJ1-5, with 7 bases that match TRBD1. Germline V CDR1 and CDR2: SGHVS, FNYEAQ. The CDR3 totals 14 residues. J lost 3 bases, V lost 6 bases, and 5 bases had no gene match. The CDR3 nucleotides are TGTGCCAGCAGAGGACAGGACTACAATCAGCCCCAGCATTTT. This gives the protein CASRGQDYNQPQHF.

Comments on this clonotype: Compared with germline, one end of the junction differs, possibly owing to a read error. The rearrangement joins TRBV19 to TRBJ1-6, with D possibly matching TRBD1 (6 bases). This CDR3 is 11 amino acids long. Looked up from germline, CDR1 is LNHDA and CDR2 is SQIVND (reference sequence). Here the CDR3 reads CADKGGSLLHF. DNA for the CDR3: TGTGCCGACAAGGGGGGCTCACTCCTCCACTTT.

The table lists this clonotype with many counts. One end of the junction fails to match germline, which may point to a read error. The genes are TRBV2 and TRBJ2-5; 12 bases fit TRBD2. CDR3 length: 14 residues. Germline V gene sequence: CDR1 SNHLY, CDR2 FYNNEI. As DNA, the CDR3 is TGTGCCAGCAGGACTAGCGGGAGTTTTGAGACCCAGCACTTC. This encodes CASRTSGSFETQHF.

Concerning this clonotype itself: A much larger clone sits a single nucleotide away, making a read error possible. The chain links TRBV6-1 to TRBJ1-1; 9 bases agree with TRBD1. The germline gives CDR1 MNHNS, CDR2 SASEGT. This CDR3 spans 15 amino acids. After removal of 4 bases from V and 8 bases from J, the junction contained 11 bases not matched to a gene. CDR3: CASSGETGGVAEAFF. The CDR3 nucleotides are TGTGCCAGCAGTGGAGAGACAGGGGGAGTTGCGGAAGCTTTCTTT.

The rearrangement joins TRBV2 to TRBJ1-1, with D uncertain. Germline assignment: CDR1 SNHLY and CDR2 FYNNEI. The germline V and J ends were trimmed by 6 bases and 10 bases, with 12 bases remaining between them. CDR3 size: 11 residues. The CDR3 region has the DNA TGTGCCAGCAGATCAGGCGAAGGAGCTTTCTTT. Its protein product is CASRSGEGAFF.

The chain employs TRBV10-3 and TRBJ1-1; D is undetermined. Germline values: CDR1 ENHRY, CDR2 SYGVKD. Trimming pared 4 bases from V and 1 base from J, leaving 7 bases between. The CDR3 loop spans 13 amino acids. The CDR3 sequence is CAISVKGNTEAFF. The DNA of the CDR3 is TGTGCCATCAGTGTGAAGGGGAACACTGAAGCTTTCTTT.

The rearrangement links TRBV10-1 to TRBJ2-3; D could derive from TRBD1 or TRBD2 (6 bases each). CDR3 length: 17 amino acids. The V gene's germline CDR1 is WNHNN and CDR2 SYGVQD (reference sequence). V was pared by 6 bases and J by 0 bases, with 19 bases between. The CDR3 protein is CASRGAVGGTSTDTQYF. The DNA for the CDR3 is TGCGCCAGCAGGGGGGCCGTTGGCGGGACTAGCACAGATACGCAGTATTTT.

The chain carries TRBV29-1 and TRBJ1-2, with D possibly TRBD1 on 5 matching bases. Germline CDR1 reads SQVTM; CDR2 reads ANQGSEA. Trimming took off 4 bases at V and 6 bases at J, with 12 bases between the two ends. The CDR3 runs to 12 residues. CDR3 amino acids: CSVVIGANGYTF. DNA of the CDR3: TGCAGCGTTGTTATAGGGGCTAATGGCTACACCTTC.